The 6 T cell receptor beta chains below were found in one sample sequenced in a study of blood T cell repertoires in COVID-19. Data came from immunoSEQ multiplex PCR; TCRdb stores just in-frame clones and leaves some out. The table has around 160,000 clones, over 90% seen once. The specimen was peripheral blood. Receptors originate from a woman aged 60-70 years with COVID-19, enrolled during active disease.

This rearrangement joins TRBV9 to TRBJ2-7; 13 bases line up with TRBD2. CDR1 and CDR2 from the germline V gene are SGDLS and YYNGEE. V shed 4 bases and J 2 bases; nucleotides not matched to a gene: 3. There are 15 residues in the CDR3. CDR3 sequence (DNA): TGTGCCAGCAGCAACGGACTAGCGGGGGCCTACGAGCAGTACTTC. Translated, it gives CASSNGLAGAYEQYF.

V is TRBV7-8 and J is TRBJ1-2; TRBD1 might be the D (6 bases). The CDR3 has 14 amino acids. Germline CDR1 reads SGHVS; CDR2 reads FQNEAQ. V dropped 2 bases and J dropped 5 bases, with 12 bases sitting between them. The CDR3 spells CASSLSRGSYGYTF. The CDR3 DNA sequence: TGTGCCAGCAGCTTAAGTAGGGGGAGTTATGGCTACACCTTC.

The V and J genes are TRBV19 and TRBJ2-5; the D is unclear. This CDR3 comprises 12 residues. Germline V gives CDR1 LNHDA, CDR2 SQIVND (reference sequence). The ends were cut back, 4 bases at V and 3 bases at J, with 6 bases in the middle. The CDR3 DNA sequence: TGTGCCAGTAGTACATCGGAAGAGACCCAGTACTTC. As protein: CASSTSEETQYF.

This clone was detected once. The V call is TRBV30, the J call TRBJ2-1, with D possibly being TRBD2 (6 bases). This CDR3 region has 12 residues. Germline loops: CDR1 GTSNPN, CDR2 SVGIG (reference sequence). The V end was cut by 4 bases, the J end by 7 bases, with 11 bases between. CDR3 bases: TGTGCCTGGAAAGGTGGGGGGAATGAGCAGTTCTTC. Its translation: CAWKGGGNEQFF.

This sequence joins TRBV9 and TRBJ1-1, with TRBD1 identical over 8 bases. The length of the CDR3 is 14 residues. Losses at the gene ends were 3 bases for V and 5 bases for J; bases not matched to a gene: 6. Per germline, CDR1 SGDLS and CDR2 YYNGEE. The CDR3 is CASSEGQEGTEAFF. CDR3 sequence (DNA): TGTGCCAGCAGCGAGGGACAGGAGGGGACTGAAGCTTTCTTT. The full variable domain, its missing parts supplied by reference TRBV9 and TRBJ1-1, is DSGVTQTPKHLITATGQRVTLRCSPRSGDLSVYWYQQSLDQGLQFLIQYYNGEERAKGNILERFSAQQFPDLHSELNLSSLELGDSALYFCASSEGQEGTEAFFGQGTRLTVV.

V is TRBV5-6 and J is TRBJ2-2, with 9 positions matching TRBD1. This CDR3 has 17 amino acids. Trimming took 4 bases from V and 5 from J; bases not matched to a gene: 12. Germline assignment: CDR1 SGHDT and CDR2 YYEEEE. The CDR3 nucleotides are TGTGCCAGCAGCCCTCTAGTGGGGACAGGGCAAACCGGGGAGCTGTTTTTT. It translates to CASSPLVGTGQTGELFF.